This paragraph covers one T cell receptor (beta chain) sequence. These data originate in a study of blood T cell repertoires in COVID-19. Study details: Sites across the United States, Italy and Spain contributed samples from acute and convalescent COVID-19.

Original methodology: Reference gene primer amplification gave estimated nucleated cell counts. The protocol was immunoSEQ multiplex PCR, while the TCRdb copy is restricted to in-frame clones and leaves out a portion. The DNA gave D and trimming, while V, J and clone size come from that table. The data hold about 200,000 clones, with nearly 90% observed a single time. This CDR3 region has 14 residues. CDR1 ENHRY and CDR2 SYGVKD come from the germline V gene. V lost 5 bases, J lost 6 bases, and 16 bases lay in between. Sequenced material: peripheral blood. This receptor was identified in a man in his fifties or sixties with active or convalescent COVID-19. The gene calls are TRBV10-3 and TRBJ1-1, with D possibly being TRBD1 (5 bases). Here the CDR3 DNA reads TGTGCCATCAGTCTAAACCAGGGAAGGGCTGAAGCTTTCTTT. Translated: CAISLNQGRAEAFF.